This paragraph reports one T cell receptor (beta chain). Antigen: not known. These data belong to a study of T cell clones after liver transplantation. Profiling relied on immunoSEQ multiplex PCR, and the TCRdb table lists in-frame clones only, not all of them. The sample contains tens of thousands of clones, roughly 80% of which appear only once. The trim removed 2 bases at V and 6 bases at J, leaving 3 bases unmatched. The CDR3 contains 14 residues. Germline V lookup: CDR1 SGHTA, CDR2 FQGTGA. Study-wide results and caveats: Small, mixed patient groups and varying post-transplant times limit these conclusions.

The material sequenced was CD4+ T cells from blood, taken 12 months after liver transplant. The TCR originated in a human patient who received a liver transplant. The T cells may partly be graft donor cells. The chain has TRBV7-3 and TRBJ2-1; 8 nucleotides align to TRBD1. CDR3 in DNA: TGTGCCAGCAGCTTAGGACAGGGTACCAATGAGCAGTTCTTC. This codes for CASSLGQGTNEQFF.